This T cell receptor (beta chain) was recovered during a study of CD8+CD57+ T cells in acquired aplastic anemia. Study in general: 3.2 ug was the average amount of DNA from sorted CD4+ and CD8+ cells.

Study-wide results and caveats: Patients had around 28 CD8+ CDR3 sequences in common with controls (the shared set).

Trimming left V 4 bases short and J 7 bases short, with 10 bases between. The CDR3 has 13 residues. Germline CDR1 is MGHRA and CDR2 is YSYEKL. This clonotype has at least ten counts. No antigen is known for it. Researchers used genomic DNA as the template to profile TCR beta VDJ and CDR3. TCRdb re-derived calls from the reads in MiXCR, one entry per CDR3 protein. This repertoire shows 150,000 to 200,000 distinct CDR3 sequences, roughly 65% found once; its top ten account for approximately 42%. Patients selected for sequencing had displayed CD8+CD57+ cell expansion by flow cytometry. V is TRBV4-1 and J is TRBJ1-4; D unresolved. The clonotype originates from a human donor with aplastic anemia. The sequenced sample consisted of sorted CD4+, CD8+, or CD8+CD57+ T cells (not recorded which) from PBMCs. The CDR3 loop reads CASSPYVGEKLFF. The CDR3, as DNA: TGCGCCAGCAGCCCTTACGTGGGTGAAAAACTGTTTTTT.